These 19 T cell receptor beta chains came from one sample sequenced in a study of blood T cell repertoires in COVID-19. Only in-frame clones appear in the TCRdb table, and some are missing; sequencing was by immunoSEQ multiplex PCR. The repertoire holds around 100,000 clones, with about 90% as singletons. Input material: peripheral blood. These receptor sequences come from a human donor in a cohort sampled during active COVID-19.

The genes are TRBV7-2 and TRBJ2-2; a possible D gene is TRBD2 (6 bases). From germline, CDR1 is SGHTA and CDR2 FQGNSA. Trimming took off 1 base at V and 8 bases at J, with 11 bases between the two ends. The CDR3 runs to 14 residues. The CDR3 DNA follows: TGTGCCAGCAGCTTAGTTGCGGGAAGGGGGGAGCTGTTTTTT. The encoded protein is CASSLVAGRGELFF.

The chain carries TRBV19 and TRBJ2-3, with no clear D. Germline V gene data show CDR1 as LNHDA and CDR2 as SQIVND (reference sequence). Between the trimmed V and J ends, which lost 4 bases and 2 bases, there was a span of 4 bases. The CDR3 length is 12 residues. This CDR3 reads CASSTSTDTQYF. In DNA form, the CDR3 reads TGTGCCAGTAGTACTTCCACAGATACGCAGTATTTT.

The rearrangement uses TRBV7-6 and TRBJ2-5; 7 positions match TRBD1. Trimming cost V 2 bases and J 1 base; bases outside gene matches: 4. From germline, CDR1 is SGHVS and CDR2 FNYEAQ. This CDR3 is 15 amino acids long. CDR3 amino acids: CASSLYEGAQETQYF. DNA for the CDR3: TGTGCCAGCAGCTTATATGAGGGGGCCCAAGAGACCCAGTACTTC.

This clone appeared a single time. The rearrangement joins TRBV4-1 to TRBJ1-1, with unresolved D. This CDR3 is 13 amino acids long. Germline V lookup: CDR1 MGHRA, CDR2 YSYEKL. V lost 8 bases and J lost 3, with 13 bases in between. Here the CDR3 DNA reads TGCGCCAGCGGCAGGATCGCATACACTGAAGCTTTCTTT. Translated, it gives CASGRIAYTEAFF.

This chain joins TRBV11-3 and TRBJ2-2; TRBD2 aligns across 8 bases. The CDR3 spans 16 residues. Unmatched junction bases numbered 3, after V lost 1 base and J lost 2 bases. CDR1 SGHNT and CDR2 YENEEA come from the germline V gene. This CDR3 reads CASSLGGLANTGELFF. CDR3 nucleotides: TGTGCCAGCAGCTTAGGTGGACTAGCCAACACCGGGGAGCTGTTTTTT.

The chain has TRBV9 and TRBJ2-1, with 9 bases lining up with TRBD1. The CDR3 length is 16 residues. Germline-derived CDR1 and CDR2 are SGDLS and YYNGEE. J was trimmed by 10 bases and V by 0 bases; bases with no gene match: 11. The CDR3 loop reads CASSVGAETGGAEQFF. The CDR3 region has the DNA TGTGCCAGCAGCGTAGGGGCTGAAACAGGGGGCGCCGAGCAGTTCTTC.

The V gene is TRBV7-8, the J gene TRBJ2-7; D is possibly TRBD2 (6 bases). V dropped 1 base and J dropped 3 bases, with 13 bases sitting between them. The CDR3 length is 15 residues. Germline V gene sequence: CDR1 SGHVS, CDR2 FQNEAQ. In nucleotides, the CDR3 is TGTGCCAGCAGCTTAGACGACGGGAGTGGCTACGAGCAGTACTTC. Residues: CASSLDDGSGYEQYF. The variable domain in full, with the rest retrieved from reference TRBV7-8 and TRBJ2-7, is GAGVSQSPRYKVAKRGQDVALRCDPISGHVSLFWYQQALGQGPEFLTYFQNEAQLDKSGLPSDRFFAERPEGSVSTLKIQRTQQEDSAVYLCASSLDDGSGYEQYFGPGTRLTVT.

This clone was counted a single time. The chain is built from TRBV18 and TRBJ1-2; no reliable D call. Germline V gene sequence: CDR1 KGHSH, CDR2 LQKENI. CDR3 length: 15 amino acids. V was cut by 3 bases and J by 6 bases, with 17 bases left in between. The CDR3: CASSPPVKGEDGYTF. The CDR3 DNA reads TGTGCCAGCTCACCCCCCGTGAAGGGAGAGGATGGCTACACCTTC.

The V call is TRBV28, the J call TRBJ1-5, with D perhaps TRBD1 (5 bases). The CDR3 is 13 residues long. Trimming took off 1 base at V and 6 bases at J, with 7 bases between the two ends. Germline lookup yields CDR1 MDHEN and CDR2 SYDVKM. CDR3 nucleotide sequence: TGTGCCAGCAGTTTATACAGGAGTCAGCCCCAGCATTTT. Its protein is CASSLYRSQPQHF.

The chain has TRBV19 and TRBJ2-1; the match to TRBD1 covers 7 bases. The CDR3 runs to 14 residues. Germline CDR1 LNHDA, CDR2 SQIVND (reference sequence). Trimming cost V 5 bases and J 7 bases; bases outside gene matches: 8. The CDR3 bases are TGTGCCAGTAGTTCCGGAAAGGGGGCTAATGAGCAGTTCTTC. Amino acids: CASSSGKGANEQFF.

The CDR3 reads CASSFNRANQPQHF. CDR3 bases: TGTGCCAGCAGTTTTAACAGGGCAAATCAGCCCCAGCATTTT. The chain couples TRBV27 to TRBJ1-5, with D possibly TRBD1 on 6 matching bases. Trimming shortened V by 3 bases and J by 4 bases, and 10 bases separated the two germline ends. The CDR3 extends over 14 amino acids. Germline lookup yields CDR1 MNHEY and CDR2 SMNVEV (reference sequence).

The V and J genes are TRBV7-9 and TRBJ1-2; D remains ambiguous. Germline CDR1 and CDR2: SEHNR and FQNEAQ (reference sequence). CDR3 length: 14 residues. Trimming removed 3 bases at V and 3 bases at J, with 11 bases between. The CDR3 reads CASSLVEPYYGYTF. The CDR3 DNA follows: TGTGCCAGCAGCTTGGTGGAGCCTTACTATGGCTACACCTTC.

The chain combines TRBV11-2 with TRBJ2-1; D is possibly TRBD2 (5 bases). Germline CDR1 and CDR2: SGHAT and FQNNGV. V lost 7 bases and J 6 bases, leaving 13 bases between the germline ends. This CDR3 has 13 residues. CDR3 nucleotides: TGTGCCAGCACCCAAACTAGGACCAATGAGCAGTTCTTC. Protein sequence: CASTQTRTNEQFF.

The chain couples TRBV9 to TRBJ2-1; no clear D gene. The germline V gene has CDR1 SGDLS and CDR2 YYNGEE. The CDR3 is made up of 16 amino acids. V lost 0 bases and J 0 bases, leaving 10 bases between the germline ends. CDR3 DNA sequence: TGTGCCAGCAGCGTAGGGGCCCACAGCTCCTACAATGAGCAGTTCTTC. Amino acid sequence: CASSVGAHSSYNEQFF.

The chain carries TRBV24-1 and TRBJ1-5, with TRBD1 as a possible D gene (6 bases). With 4 bases removed from V and 6 bases from J, the gap between germline ends came to 12 bases. The CDR3 extends over 14 amino acids. CDR1 is KGHDR, CDR2 SFDVKD, per germline. This CDR3 reads CATSEQGSGQPQHF. The CDR3 DNA is TGTGCCACCAGTGAACAGGGCAGCGGTCAGCCCCAGCATTTT.

The genes are TRBV5-1 and TRBJ1-1, with D uncertain. The length of the CDR3 is 14 residues. Trimming pared 0 bases from V and 1 base from J, leaving 7 bases between. Germline assignment: CDR1 SGHRS and CDR2 YFSETQ. DNA for the CDR3: TGCGCCAGCAGCTTGGACAGCTCGAACACTGAAGCTTTCTTT. Translating it yields CASSLDSSNTEAFF.

V gene TRBV6-4 combines with J gene TRBJ1-1; D is perhaps TRBD1 (5 bases). V dropped 4 bases and J dropped 2 bases, with 8 bases sitting between them. The CDR3 extends over 13 amino acids. Germline CDR1 and CDR2: MRHNA and SNTAGT. The CDR3 nucleotides read TGTGCCAGCAGTGTTGACAGCAACACTGAAGCTTTCTTT. It translates to CASSVDSNTEAFF.

This clone showed up just a few times. The chain couples TRBV27 to TRBJ2-5; 9 nucleotides match TRBD1. Trimming removed 5 bases from V and 0 bases from J; junction bases left unmatched: 7. Germline values: CDR1 MNHEY, CDR2 SMNVEV (reference sequence). This CDR3 contains 16 residues. The CDR3 sequence: CASSRRQGGYQETQYF. The CDR3 DNA reads TGTGCCAGCAGTAGAAGACAGGGGGGATACCAAGAGACCCAGTACTTC.

This clone showed up just once. The chain links TRBV18 to TRBJ1-3, with D unresolved. The CDR3 extends over 18 amino acids. Trimming removed 2 bases at V and 0 bases at J, with 17 bases between. In germline, CDR1 is KGHSH, CDR2 LQKENI. The CDR3 nucleotides are TGTGCCAGCTCACCATTGTCTCGCGGAGGAGCCTCTGGAAACACCATATATTTT. Translation gives CASSPLSRGGASGNTIYF.